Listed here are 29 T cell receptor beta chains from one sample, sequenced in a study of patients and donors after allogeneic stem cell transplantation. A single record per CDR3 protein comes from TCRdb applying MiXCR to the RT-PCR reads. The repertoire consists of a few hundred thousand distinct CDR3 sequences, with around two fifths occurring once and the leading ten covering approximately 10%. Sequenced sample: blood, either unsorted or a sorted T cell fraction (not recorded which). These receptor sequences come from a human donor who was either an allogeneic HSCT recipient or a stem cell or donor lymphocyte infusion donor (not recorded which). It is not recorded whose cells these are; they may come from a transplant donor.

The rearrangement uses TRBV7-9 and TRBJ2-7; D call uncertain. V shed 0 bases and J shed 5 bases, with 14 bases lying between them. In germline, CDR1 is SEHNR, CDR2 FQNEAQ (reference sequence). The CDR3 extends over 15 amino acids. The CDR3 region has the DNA TGTGCCAGCAGCTTAGCGGCGAATCTTCGGGACGAGCAGTACTTC. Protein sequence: CASSLAANLRDEQYF.

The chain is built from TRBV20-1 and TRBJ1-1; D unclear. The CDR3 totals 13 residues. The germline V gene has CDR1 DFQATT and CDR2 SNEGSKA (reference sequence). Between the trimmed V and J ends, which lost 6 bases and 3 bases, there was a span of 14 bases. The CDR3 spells CSATKRADTEAFF. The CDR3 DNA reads TGCAGTGCCACAAAGAGGGCGGACACTGAAGCTTTCTTT.

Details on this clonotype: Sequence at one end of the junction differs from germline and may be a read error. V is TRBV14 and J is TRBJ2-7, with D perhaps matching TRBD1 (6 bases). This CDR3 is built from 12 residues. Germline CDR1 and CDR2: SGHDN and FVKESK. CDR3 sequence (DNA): TGCGCCAGCAGCCAAGGGGGCTACGAGCAGTACTTC. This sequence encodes CASSQGGYEQYF.

The CDR3 nucleotides read TGTGCCTGGAGTGAGGACCCGTATGGCTACACCTTC. Its protein product is CAWSEDPYGYTF. The chain has TRBV30 and TRBJ1-2; no firm D call. There are 12 residues in the CDR3. Trimming removed 1 base at V and 5 bases at J, with 8 bases between. From germline, CDR1 is GTSNPN and CDR2 SVGIG (reference sequence).

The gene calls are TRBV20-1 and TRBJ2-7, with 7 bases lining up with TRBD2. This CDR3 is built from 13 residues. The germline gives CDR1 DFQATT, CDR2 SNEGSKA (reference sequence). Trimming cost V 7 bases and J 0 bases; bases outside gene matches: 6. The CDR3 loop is CSGTGLLSYEQYF. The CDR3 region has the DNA TGCAGTGGCACGGGACTACTCTCCTACGAGCAGTACTTC.

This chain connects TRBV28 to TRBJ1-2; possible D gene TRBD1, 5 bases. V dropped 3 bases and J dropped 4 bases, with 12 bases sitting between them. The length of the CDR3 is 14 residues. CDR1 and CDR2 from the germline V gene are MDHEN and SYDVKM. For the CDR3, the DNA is TGTGCCAGCAGTTTCCTGGGGGTAGGCTATGGCTACACCTTC. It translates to CASSFLGVGYGYTF.

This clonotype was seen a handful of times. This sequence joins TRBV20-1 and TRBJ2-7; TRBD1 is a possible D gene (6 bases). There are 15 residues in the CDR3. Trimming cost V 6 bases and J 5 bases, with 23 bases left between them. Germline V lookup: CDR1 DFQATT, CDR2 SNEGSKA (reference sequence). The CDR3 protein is CSAYGMVQGVNEQYF. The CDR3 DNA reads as TGCAGTGCCTATGGGATGGTACAGGGTGTCAACGAGCAGTACTTC.

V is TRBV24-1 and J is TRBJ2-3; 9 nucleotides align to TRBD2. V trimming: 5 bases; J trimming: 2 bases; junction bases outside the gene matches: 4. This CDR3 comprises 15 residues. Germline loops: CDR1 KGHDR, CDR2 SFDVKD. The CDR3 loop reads CATSGLAGYTDTQYF. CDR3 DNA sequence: TGTGCCACCAGTGGCCTAGCGGGGTACACAGATACGCAGTATTTT.

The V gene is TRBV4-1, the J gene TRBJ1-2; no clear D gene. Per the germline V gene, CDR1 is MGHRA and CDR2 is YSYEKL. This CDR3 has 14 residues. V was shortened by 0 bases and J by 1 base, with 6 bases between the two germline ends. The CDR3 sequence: CASSQDEGNYGYTF. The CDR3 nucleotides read TGCGCCAGCAGCCAAGATGAGGGTAACTATGGCTACACCTTC.

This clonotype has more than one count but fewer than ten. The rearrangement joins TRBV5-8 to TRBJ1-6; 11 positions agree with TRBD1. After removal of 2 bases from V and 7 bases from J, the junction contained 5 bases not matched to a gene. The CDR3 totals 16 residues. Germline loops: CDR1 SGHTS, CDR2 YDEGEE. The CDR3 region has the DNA TGTGCCAGCAGCTTCCGGGACAGGGGGGTAAATTCACCCCTCCACTTT. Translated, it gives CASSFRDRGVNSPLHF.

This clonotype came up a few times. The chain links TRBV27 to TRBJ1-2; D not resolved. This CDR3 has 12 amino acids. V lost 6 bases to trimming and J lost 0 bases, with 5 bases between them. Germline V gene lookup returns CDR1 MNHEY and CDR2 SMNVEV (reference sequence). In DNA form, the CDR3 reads TGTGCCAGCAGGACCCCTAACTATGGCTACACCTTC. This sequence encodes CASRTPNYGYTF.

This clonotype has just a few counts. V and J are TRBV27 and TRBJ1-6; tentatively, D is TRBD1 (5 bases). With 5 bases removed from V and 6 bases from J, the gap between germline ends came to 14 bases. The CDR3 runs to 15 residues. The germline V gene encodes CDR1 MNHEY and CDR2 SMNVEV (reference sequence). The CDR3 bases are TGTGCCAGCAGTAAACCGGGACGGCCTAATTCACCCCTCCACTTT. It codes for CASSKPGRPNSPLHF.

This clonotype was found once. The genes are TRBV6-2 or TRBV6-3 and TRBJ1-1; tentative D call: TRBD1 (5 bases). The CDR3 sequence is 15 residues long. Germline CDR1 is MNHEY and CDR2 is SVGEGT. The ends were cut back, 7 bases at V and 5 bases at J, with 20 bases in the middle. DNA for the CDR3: TGTGCCAGCACCCCCATTGAGGGGCGAACGACTGAAGCTTTCTTT. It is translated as CASTPIEGRTTEAFF.

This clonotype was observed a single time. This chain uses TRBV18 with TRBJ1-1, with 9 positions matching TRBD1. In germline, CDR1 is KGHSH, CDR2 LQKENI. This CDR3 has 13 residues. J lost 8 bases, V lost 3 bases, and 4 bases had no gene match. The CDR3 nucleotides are TGTGCCAGCTCACCGGCGGGGACAGGGGAAGCTTTCTTT. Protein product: CASSPAGTGEAFF.

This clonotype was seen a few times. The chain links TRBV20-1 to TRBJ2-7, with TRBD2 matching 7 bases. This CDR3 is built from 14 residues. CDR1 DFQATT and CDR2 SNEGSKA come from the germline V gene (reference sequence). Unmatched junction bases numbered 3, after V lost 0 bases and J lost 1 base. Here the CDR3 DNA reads TGCAGTGCTAGAGACGTCGGGGGGTCCTACGAGCAGTACTTC. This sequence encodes CSARDVGGSYEQYF.

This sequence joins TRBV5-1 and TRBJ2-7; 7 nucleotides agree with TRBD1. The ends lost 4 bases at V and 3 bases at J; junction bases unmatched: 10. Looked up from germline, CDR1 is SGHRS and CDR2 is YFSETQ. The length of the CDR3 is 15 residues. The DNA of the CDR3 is TGCGCCAGCAGCCCAATCGGGACAGTCCTCTACGAGCAGTACTTC. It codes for CASSPIGTVLYEQYF.

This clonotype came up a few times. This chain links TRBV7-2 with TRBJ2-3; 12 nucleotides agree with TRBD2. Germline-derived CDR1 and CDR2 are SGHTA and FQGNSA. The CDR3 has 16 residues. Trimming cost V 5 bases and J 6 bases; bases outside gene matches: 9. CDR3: CASSLRLAGGPDTQYF. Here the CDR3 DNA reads TGTGCCAGCAGCCTAAGGCTAGCGGGGGGGCCGGATACGCAGTATTTT.

CDR3 nucleotide sequence: TGTGCCAGCAGTTTAAGTCGGTTCGCCGGGGAGCGTTTTTTT. It translates to CASSLSRFAGERFF. The chain recombines TRBV12-3 or TRBV12-4 with TRBJ2-2, with D perhaps TRBD2 (5 bases). The CDR3 is made up of 14 amino acids. V shed 2 bases and J shed 17 bases, with 21 bases lying between them.

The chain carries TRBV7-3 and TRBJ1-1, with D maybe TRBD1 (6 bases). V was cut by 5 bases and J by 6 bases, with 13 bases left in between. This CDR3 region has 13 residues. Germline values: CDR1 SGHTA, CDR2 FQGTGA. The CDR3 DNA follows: TGTGCCAGCAGCCCCTGGGAGGGGGCTGAAGCTTTCTTT. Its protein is CASSPWEGAEAFF.

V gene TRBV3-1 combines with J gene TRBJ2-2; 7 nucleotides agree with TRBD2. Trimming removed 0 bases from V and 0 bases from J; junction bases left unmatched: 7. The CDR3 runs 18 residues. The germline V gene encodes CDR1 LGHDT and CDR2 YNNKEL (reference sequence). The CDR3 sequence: CASSQEGWDYTNTGELFF. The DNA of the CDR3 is TGTGCCAGCAGCCAAGAGGGATGGGACTATACGAACACCGGGGAGCTGTTTTTT.

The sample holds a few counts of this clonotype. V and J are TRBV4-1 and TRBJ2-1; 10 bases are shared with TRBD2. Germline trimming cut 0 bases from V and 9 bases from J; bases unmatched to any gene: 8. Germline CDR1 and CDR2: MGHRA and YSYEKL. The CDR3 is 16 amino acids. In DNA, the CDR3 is TGCGCCAGCAGCCAAGACTCCCCGGGACTAGCGCGTGAGCAGTTCTTC. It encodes CASSQDSPGLAREQFF.

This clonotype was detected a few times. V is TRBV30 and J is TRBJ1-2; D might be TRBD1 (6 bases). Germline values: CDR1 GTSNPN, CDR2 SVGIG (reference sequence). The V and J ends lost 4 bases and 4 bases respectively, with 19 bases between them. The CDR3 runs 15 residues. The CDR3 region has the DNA TGTGCCTGGACAGAACTAACAGGGACTCTCTATGGCTACACCTTC. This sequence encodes CAWTELTGTLYGYTF. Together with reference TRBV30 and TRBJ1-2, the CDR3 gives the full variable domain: SQTIHQWPATLVQPVGSPLSLECTVEGTSNPNLYWYRQAAGRGLQLLFYSVGIGQISSEVPQNLSASRPQDRQFILSSKKLLLSDSGFYLCAWTELTGTLYGYTFGSGTRLTVV.

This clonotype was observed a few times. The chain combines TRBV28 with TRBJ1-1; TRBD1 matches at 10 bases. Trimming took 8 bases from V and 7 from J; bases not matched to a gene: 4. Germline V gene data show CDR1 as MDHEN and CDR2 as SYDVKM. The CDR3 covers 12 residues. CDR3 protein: CASDRGRLEAFF. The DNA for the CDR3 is TGTGCCAGCGACAGGGGGCGGCTTGAAGCTTTCTTT.

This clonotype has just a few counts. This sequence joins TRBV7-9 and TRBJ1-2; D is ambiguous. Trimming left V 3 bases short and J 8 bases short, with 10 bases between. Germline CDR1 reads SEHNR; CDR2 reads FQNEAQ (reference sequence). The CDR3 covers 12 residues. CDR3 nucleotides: TGTGCCAGCAGCTTTACGGGAAGCGGCTACACCTTC. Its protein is CASSFTGSGYTF.

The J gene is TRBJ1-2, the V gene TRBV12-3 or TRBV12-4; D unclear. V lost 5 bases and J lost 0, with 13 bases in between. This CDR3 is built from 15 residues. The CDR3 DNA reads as TGTGCCAGCAGTAAAACAGAATCAGCTAACTATGGCTACACCTTC. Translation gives CASSKTESANYGYTF.

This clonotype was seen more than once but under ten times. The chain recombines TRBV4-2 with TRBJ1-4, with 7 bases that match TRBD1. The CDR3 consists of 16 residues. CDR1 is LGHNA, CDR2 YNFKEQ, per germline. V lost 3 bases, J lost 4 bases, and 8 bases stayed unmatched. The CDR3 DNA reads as TGTGCCAGCAGCCAGGCCAGGGGGACCCTTAATGAAAAACTGTTTTTT. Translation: CASSQARGTLNEKLFF.

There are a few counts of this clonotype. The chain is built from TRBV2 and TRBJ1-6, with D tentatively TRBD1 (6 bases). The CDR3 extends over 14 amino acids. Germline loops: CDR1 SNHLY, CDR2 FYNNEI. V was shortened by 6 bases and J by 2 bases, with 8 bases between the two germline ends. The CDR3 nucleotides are TGTGCCAGCAGAAGACAGGCCTATAATTCACCCCTCCACTTT. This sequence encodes CASRRQAYNSPLHF.

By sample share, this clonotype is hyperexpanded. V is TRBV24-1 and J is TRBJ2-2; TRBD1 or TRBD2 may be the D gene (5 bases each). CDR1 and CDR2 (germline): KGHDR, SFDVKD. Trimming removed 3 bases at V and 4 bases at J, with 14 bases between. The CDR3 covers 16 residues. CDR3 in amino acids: CATSDPGTGTTGELFF. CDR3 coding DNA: TGTGCCACCAGTGATCCCGGGACGGGAACCACCGGGGAGCTGTTTTTT.

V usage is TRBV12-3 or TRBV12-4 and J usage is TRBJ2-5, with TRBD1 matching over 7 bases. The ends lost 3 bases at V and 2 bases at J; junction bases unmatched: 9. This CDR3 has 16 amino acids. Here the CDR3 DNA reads TGTGCCAGCAGTTTCGGCCCGGGACAGAGGCAAGAGACCCAGTACTTC. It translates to CASSFGPGQRQETQYF.